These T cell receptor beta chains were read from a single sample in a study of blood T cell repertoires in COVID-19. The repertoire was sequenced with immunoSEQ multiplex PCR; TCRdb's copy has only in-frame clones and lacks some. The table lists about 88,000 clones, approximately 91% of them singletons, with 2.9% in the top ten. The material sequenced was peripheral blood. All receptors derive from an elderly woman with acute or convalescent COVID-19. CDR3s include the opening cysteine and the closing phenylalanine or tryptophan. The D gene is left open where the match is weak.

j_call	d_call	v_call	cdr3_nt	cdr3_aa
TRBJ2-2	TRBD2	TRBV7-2	TGTGCCAGCAGCTTAGCCCTCGGGACTAGCGTTCACGGGGAGCTGTTTTTT	CASSLALGTSVHGELFF
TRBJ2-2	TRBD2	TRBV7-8	TGTGCCAGCAGCTCGGAAAGACTAGCGGGAGGGCCGATCGGGGAGCTGTTTTTT	CASSSERLAGGPIGELFF
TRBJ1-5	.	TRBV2	TGTGCCAGCAGTGAGGAGTCTCTTCAGCCCCAGCATTTT	CASSEESLQPQHF
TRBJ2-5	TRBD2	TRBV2	TGTGCCAGCAGTGTAGGCGGGGGGGCCGAGACCCAGTACTTC	CASSVGGGAETQYF
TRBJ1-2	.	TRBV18	TGTGCCAGCTCACCGCTTCCTCTTAAGGGGGGCTACACCTTC	CASSPLPLKGGYTF
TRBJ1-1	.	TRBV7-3	TGTGCCAGCAGCGAACACATGAACACTGAAGCTTTCTTT	CASSEHMNTEAFF
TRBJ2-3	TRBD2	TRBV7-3	TGTGCCAGCAGCTCAGGCGTAGCGGGGAGCGCAGATACGCAGTATTTT	CASSSGVAGSADTQYF
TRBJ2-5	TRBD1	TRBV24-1	TGTGCCACCAGTGACCCCCGGGACAGGGGGGGCGAGACCCAGTACTTC	CATSDPRDRGGETQYF
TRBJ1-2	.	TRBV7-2	TGTGCCAGCAGCCCCGAATCCCGGACAGTAGCTAACTATGGCTACACCTTC	CASSPESRTVANYGYTF
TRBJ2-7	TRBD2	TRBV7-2	TGTGCCAGCAGCGACCGGACTAGCGGGAGAGGATACGAGCAGTACTTC	CASSDRTSGRGYEQYF
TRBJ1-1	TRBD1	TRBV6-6	TGTGCCAGCAGTTCGGGACCGACAGGGGCAACTGAAGCTTTCTTT	CASSSGPTGATEAFF
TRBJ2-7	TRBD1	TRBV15	TGTGCCACCAGCACCGGGACAGGGGAAGGCGAGCAGTACTTC	CATSTGTGEGEQYF
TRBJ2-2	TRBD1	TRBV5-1	TGCGCCAGCAGCGCCGATCCAGGGGGCGGTAGCACCGGGGAGCTGTTTTTT	CASSADPGGGSTGELFF
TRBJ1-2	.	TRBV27	TGTGCCAGCAGTCGCGCCGCGGGGCCGAACTATGGCTACACCTTC	CASSRAAGPNYGYTF